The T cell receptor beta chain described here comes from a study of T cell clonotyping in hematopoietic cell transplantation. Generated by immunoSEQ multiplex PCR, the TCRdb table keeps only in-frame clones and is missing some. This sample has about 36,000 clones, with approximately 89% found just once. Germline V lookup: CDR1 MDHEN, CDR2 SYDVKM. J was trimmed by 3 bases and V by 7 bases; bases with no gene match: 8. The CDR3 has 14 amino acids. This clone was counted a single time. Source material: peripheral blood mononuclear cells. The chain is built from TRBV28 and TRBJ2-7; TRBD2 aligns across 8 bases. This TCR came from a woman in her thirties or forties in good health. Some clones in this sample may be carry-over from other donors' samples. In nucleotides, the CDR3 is TGTGCCAGCACCTCTAGCGGGTTCGACTACGAGCAGTACTTC. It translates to CASTSSGFDYEQYF.